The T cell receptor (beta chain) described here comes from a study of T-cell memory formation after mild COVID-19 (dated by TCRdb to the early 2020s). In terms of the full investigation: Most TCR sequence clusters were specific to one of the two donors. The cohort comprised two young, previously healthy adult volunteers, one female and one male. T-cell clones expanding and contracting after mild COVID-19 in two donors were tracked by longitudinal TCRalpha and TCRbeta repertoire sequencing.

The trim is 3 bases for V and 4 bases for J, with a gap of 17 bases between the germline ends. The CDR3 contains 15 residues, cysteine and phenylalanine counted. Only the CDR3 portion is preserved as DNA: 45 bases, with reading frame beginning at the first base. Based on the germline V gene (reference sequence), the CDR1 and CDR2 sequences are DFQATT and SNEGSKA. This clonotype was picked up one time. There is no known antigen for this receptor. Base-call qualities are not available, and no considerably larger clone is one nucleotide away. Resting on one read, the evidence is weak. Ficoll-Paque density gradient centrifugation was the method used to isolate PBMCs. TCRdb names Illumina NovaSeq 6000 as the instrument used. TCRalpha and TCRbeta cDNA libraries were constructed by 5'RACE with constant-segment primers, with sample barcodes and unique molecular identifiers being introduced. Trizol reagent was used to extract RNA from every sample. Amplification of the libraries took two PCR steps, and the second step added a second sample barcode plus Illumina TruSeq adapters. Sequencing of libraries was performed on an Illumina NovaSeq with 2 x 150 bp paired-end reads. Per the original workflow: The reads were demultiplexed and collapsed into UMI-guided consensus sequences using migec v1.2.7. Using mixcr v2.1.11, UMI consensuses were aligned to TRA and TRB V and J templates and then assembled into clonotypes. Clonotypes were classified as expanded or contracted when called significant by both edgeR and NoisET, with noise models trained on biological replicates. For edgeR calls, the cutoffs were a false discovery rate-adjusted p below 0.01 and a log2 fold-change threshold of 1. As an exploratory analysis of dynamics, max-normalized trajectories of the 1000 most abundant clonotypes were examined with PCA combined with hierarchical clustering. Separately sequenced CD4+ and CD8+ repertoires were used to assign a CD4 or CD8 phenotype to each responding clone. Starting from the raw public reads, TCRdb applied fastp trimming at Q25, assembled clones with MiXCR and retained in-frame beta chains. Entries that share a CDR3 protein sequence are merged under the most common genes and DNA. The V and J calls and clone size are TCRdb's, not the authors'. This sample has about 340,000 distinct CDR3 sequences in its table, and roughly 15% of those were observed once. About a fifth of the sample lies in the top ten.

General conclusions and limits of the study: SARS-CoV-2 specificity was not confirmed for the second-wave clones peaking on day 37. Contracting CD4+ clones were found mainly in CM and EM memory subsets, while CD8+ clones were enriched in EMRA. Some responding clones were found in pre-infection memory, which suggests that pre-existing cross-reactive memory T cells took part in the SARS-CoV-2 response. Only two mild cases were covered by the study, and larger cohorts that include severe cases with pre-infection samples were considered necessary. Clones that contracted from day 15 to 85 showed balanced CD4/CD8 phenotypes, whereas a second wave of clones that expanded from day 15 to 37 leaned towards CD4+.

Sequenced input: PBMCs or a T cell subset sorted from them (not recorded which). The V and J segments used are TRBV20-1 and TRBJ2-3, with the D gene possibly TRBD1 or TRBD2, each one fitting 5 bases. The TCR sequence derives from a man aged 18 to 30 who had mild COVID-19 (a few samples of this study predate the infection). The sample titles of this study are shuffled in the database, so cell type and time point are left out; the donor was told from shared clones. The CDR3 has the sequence CSARAGHSGPDTQYF. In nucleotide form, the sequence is TGCAGTGCTAGGGCGGGCCATTCGGGGCCAGATACGCAGTATTTT.